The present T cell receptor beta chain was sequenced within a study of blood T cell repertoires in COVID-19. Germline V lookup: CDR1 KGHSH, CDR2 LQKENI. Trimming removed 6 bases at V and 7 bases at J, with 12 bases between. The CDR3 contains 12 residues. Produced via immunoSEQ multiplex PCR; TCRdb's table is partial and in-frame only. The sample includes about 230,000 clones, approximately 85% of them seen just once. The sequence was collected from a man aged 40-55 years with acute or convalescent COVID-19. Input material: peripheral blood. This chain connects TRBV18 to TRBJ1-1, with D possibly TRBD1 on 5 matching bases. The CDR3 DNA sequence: TGTGCCAGCTCCAAAGGCGGGGGTGAAGCTTTCTTT. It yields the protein CASSKGGGEAFF.